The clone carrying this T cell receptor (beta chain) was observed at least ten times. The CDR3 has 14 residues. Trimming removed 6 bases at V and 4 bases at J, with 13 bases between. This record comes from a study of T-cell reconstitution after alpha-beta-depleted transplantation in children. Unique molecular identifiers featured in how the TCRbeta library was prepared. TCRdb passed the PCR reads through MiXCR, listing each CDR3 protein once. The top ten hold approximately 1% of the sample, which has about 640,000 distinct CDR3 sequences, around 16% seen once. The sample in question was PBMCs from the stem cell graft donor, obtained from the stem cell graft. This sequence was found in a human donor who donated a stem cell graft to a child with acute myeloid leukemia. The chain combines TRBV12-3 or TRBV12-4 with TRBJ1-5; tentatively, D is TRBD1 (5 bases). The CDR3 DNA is TGTGCCAGCAGGTCCTCACAGGAGAATCAGCCCCAGCATTTT. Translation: CASRSSQENQPQHF.